This T cell receptor (beta chain) was recorded in a study of a mutant IDH1 vaccine in newly diagnosed glioma. Study in general: Vaccination began 4-6 weeks post radiotherapy alone, or with temozolomide cycles. Previous care, which was radiotherapy, temozolomide, or both, most often involved both. Treated patients had a mean age of about 37 years and a sex split that was about 62% male and 37.5% female. Study-level findings and limits: Changes in top peripheral clonotypes did not appear linked to pseudoprogression.

As to this clone: Its antigen is not identified. A read error may account for a junction end that differs from germline.

The repertoire was sequenced with immunoSEQ multiplex PCR; TCRdb's copy has only in-frame clones and lacks some. This table holds about 56,000 clones, around 87% found once. Documented time point: week 23, last vaccination. Each vaccine dose was 300 ug of mutant IDH1 20-mer peptide, with topical imiquimod. The material was PBMCs, obtained from a glioma patient whose treatment included an IDH1 peptide vaccine. The receptor's source is a man aged 35 to 55 with glioma.

CDR3 nucleotides: TGTGCTAGCAGCTTAGGTGACGGTGGGGATGAGCAGTTCTTC. The encoded protein is CASSLGDGGDEQFF. The chain uses TRBV7-7 and TRBJ2-1, with D unresolved. There are 14 residues in the CDR3. Germline CDR1 and CDR2: SSHAT and FNYEAQ (reference sequence).